The rows below give T cell receptor beta chains drawn from one sample of a study of response to subunit inactivated influenza vaccine. Each CDR3 protein is one row after TCRdb ran MiXCR on the RT-PCR reads. The top ten clones hold about an eighth of a sample with about 530,000 distinct CDR3 sequences, about an eighth of them seen once. The sample here was PBMCs from blood, taken 40 to 50 days after vaccination. The receptors originated from a man aged 50 to 59 who received an inactivated influenza vaccine. The CDR3 runs from the conserved cysteine through the conserved F or W. The D gene is left open where the match is weak. A clone size is listed for some rows: how often the clone was seen (once, few, many), or a class if it is expanded.

>few|TRBV12-3/TRBV12-4|TRBD2|TRBJ2-1
TGTGCCAGCAGGGGTTGGGGGACTAGCGGGAACAATGAGCAGTTCTTC
CASRGWGTSGNNEQFF
>few|TRBV7-2|.|TRBJ2-2
TGTGCCAGCAGCTCTACAGAGACCGGGGAGCTGTTTTTT
CASSSTETGELFF
>.|TRBV10-3|TRBD1|TRBJ2-3
TGTGCCATCAGCCCCGGGACAGGGTTAACAGATACGCAGTATTTT
CAISPGTGLTDTQYF
>.|TRBV29-1|.|TRBJ2-5
TGCAGCGTTCAGGGGAGTGGAGAGACCCAGTACTTC
CSVQGSGETQYF
>few|TRBV29-1|TRBD2|TRBJ2-1
TGCAGCGTTGAAGGGCCCCCGACTAGCGGGAGGGTCCATTCCTACAATGAGCAGTTCTTC
CSVEGPPTSGRVHSYNEQFF
>.|TRBV15|TRBD1|TRBJ1-2
TGTGCCACCAGCATAGGACAGGGGGGACTAAATGGCTACACCTTC
CATSIGQGGLNGYTF
>.|TRBV7-2|TRBD1|TRBJ1-2
TGTGCCAGCAGCTCGACAGGGTCTTTACTCTATGGCTACACCTTC
CASSSTGSLLYGYTF
>once|TRBV30|.|TRBJ2-7
TGTGCCTGGAGTGCTACCAGGCCCTACGAGCAGTACTTC
CAWSATRPYEQYF
>.|TRBV5-1|.|TRBJ2-2
TGCGCCAGCAGCGGAACGACAGGTCACGGGGAGCTGTTTTTT
CASSGTTGHGELFF
>few|TRBV10-3|.|TRBJ2-1
TGTGCCATCAGACCCGAATTCGGCAATGAGCAGTTCTTC
CAIRPEFGNEQFF
>.|TRBV20-1|.|TRBJ1-1
TGCAGTGCTCAACCGGGGGGGACTGAAGCTTTCTTT
CSAQPGGTEAFF
>few|TRBV7-9|.|TRBJ2-3
TGTGCCAGCAGTTTTCCCCCCCAGTCTAGCACAGATACGCAGTATTTT
CASSFPPQSSTDTQYF
>.|TRBV12-3/TRBV12-4|TRBD1|TRBJ2-5
TGTGCCAGCAGTCATGACAGGGGTAGGGAGACCCAGTACTTC
CASSHDRGRETQYF
>.|TRBV7-2|TRBD2|TRBJ2-1
TGTGCCAGCAGCTTCCCAGCGGGGAAGGATGAGCAGTTCTTC
CASSFPAGKDEQFF
>many|TRBV6-2/TRBV6-3|.|TRBJ2-3
TGTGCCAGCAGTTACCGACGGACAGCCACAGATACGCAGTATTTT
CASSYRRTATDTQYF
>.|TRBV11-2|TRBD1|TRBJ2-5
TGTGCCAGCAGCTTAGAAGCAGGGGGAACAGAGACCCAGTACTTC
CASSLEAGGTETQYF
>few|TRBV10-3|.|TRBJ2-6
TGTGCCATCAGTGAGGGTCCCTCTGGGGCCAACGTCCTGACTTTC
CAISEGPSGANVLTF
>few|TRBV7-9|.|TRBJ2-2
TGTGCCAGCAGCGCGAGGGCCACCGGGGAGCTGTTTTTT
CASSARATGELFF
>many|TRBV5-1|.|TRBJ2-7
TGCGCCAGCAGCTTGTCGACGAGGTTCTACGAGCAGTACTTC
CASSLSTRFYEQYF
>many|TRBV12-3/TRBV12-4|TRBD2|TRBJ2-7
TGTGCCAGCAGGCGGCCTAGCGGGAGGCTGTACTTC
CASRRPSGRLYF
>.|TRBV6-5|.|TRBJ2-7
TGTGCCAGCAGTTACTCGGTGGGAAGGGTCTCCTACGAGCAGTACTTC
CASSYSVGRVSYEQYF
>.|TRBV5-1|.|TRBJ2-1
TGCGCCAGCAGCGCCTGGACTATTGGTTACAATGAGCAGTTCTTC
CASSAWTIGYNEQFF
>once|TRBV6-2/TRBV6-3|.|TRBJ2-1
TGTGCCAGCAGTTACCCGGGCGGCAATGAGCAGTTCTTC
CASSYPGGNEQFF
>few|TRBV23-1|TRBD1|TRBJ2-2
TGCGCCAGCAGTCAATCATCCCCGGGACAGGGACCCGGGGAGCTGTTTTTT
CASSQSSPGQGPGELFF
>.|TRBV5-6|TRBD1|TRBJ2-1
TGTGCCAGCAGCTTGGTGGCCAGACAGGGGATTTTCGACAATGAGCAGTTCTTC
CASSLVARQGIFDNEQFF
>.|TRBV10-3|.|TRBJ1-1
TGTGCCACCACGCTGCAAGGAGGGAACACTGAAGCTTTCTTT
CATTLQGGNTEAFF
>few|TRBV7-9|.|TRBJ2-1
TGTGCCAGCAGCCCAAAGGGCTCCTACAATGAGCAGTTCTTC
CASSPKGSYNEQFF
>many|TRBV5-1|.|TRBJ2-2
TGCGCCAGCAGCTTGGAGCGGAGCTCCGGGGAGCTGTTTTTT
CASSLERSSGELFF
>.|TRBV7-8|TRBD1|TRBJ2-7
TGTGCCAGCAGCTTATTCCCGGGACAGTTCTTTGGGGAGCAGTACTTC
CASSLFPGQFFGEQYF
>.|TRBV4-2|.|TRBJ2-7
TGTGCCAGCAGCCAAGATGCCGGGACGGCCCGCGAGCAGTACTTC
CASSQDAGTAREQYF
>.|TRBV7-2|TRBD1|TRBJ1-1
TGTGCCACTGGACAGGGGGGGTTGACTGAAGCTTTCTTT
CATGQGGLTEAFF
>.|TRBV20-1|.|TRBJ2-3
TGCAGTGCTAGAGACCTCAGAGACACAGATACGCAGTATTTT
CSARDLRDTDTQYF
>few|TRBV30|.|TRBJ1-1
TGTGCCTGGGTCAGGGAGTTTGCTGAAGCTTTCTTT
CAWVREFAEAFF
>few|TRBV7-9|.|TRBJ2-7
TGTGCCAGCGGATCCGGGGCCGGCGAGCAGTACTTC
CASGSGAGEQYF
>.|TRBV24-1|TRBD1|TRBJ2-1
TGTGCCACCAGTGGACAGGGGATTCCCTCCTACAATGAGCAGTTCTTC
CATSGQGIPSYNEQFF
>few|TRBV6-2/TRBV6-3|TRBD2|TRBJ2-7
TGTGCCAGCAGTTACGCGGGACTAGGGCTCGAGCAGTACTTC
CASSYAGLGLEQYF
>once|TRBV4-1|.|TRBJ2-7
TGCGCCAGCAGCCCCCTGAGGATCGGGGGCTCCTACGAGCAGTACTTC
CASSPLRIGGSYEQYF
>.|TRBV2|.|TRBJ1-3
TGTGCCAGCAGAGACAACCGGGGGGCGAAAAACACCATATATTTT
CASRDNRGAKNTIYF
>.|TRBV29-1|.|TRBJ1-1
TGCAGCGTGCAGGGGCGGTACACTGAAGCTTTCTTT
CSVQGRYTEAFF
>few|TRBV11-2|TRBD2|TRBJ2-7
TGTGCCAGCAGGAAACCGGGACTAGGAAACTACGAGCAGTACTTC
CASRKPGLGNYEQYF
>few|TRBV7-9|TRBD1|TRBJ2-5
TGTGCCAGCAGCACAACAGGGGGCCTAGAGACCCAGTACTTC
CASSTTGGLETQYF